These 32 T cell receptor beta chains share one sample of origin, sequenced in a study of T cell repertoires in cytomegalovirus infection. One entry per CDR3 protein results from TCRdb running MiXCR on the reads. The data show about 250,000 distinct CDR3 sequences, with around 6.2% seen just once and around 6.5% held by the top ten. Specimen: PBMCs. The receptor set was obtained from a human donor in good health (CMV status not recorded). Some clones in this sample may be carry-over from other donors' samples.

Ten or more counts support this clonotype. The chain has TRBV28 and TRBJ2-7; the D is unclear. The germline V and J ends were trimmed by 5 bases and 3 bases, with 14 bases remaining between them. The germline V gene encodes CDR1 MDHEN and CDR2 SYDVKM. This CDR3 spans 14 amino acids. The CDR3 nucleotides read TGTGCCAGCAGTACACAACCAACCCTCTACGAGCAGTACTTC. As protein: CASSTQPTLYEQYF. Full variable domain (missing parts from reference TRBV28 and TRBJ2-7): DVKVTQSSRYLVKRTGEKVFLECVQDMDHENMFWYRQDPGLGLRLIYFSYDVKMKEKGDIPEGYSVSREKKERFSLILESASTNQTSMYLCASSTQPTLYEQYFGPGTRLTVT.

This clonotype was seen repeatedly, ten times or more. The chain couples TRBV4-3 to TRBJ1-2; D unclear. Looked up from germline, CDR1 is LGHNA and CDR2 is YSLEER. The CDR3 extends over 14 amino acids. V lost 1 base, J lost 8 bases, and 14 bases lay in between. The CDR3 DNA sequence: TGCGCCAGCAGCCAAGCCCTGATCTGGGAGGGCTACACCTTC. This sequence encodes CASSQALIWEGYTF.

On this clonotype: Possible read error: a much larger clone is one base away. V is TRBV28 and J is TRBJ1-5, with D possibly TRBD1 on 6 matching bases. Per the germline V gene, CDR1 is MDHEN and CDR2 is SYDVKM. V was pared by 5 bases and J by 2 bases, with 13 bases between. This CDR3 region has 15 residues. CDR3 amino acids: CASSKDRGGNQPQHF. The CDR3 region has the DNA TGTGCCAGCAGTAAGGACAGAGGGGGCAATCAGCCCCAGCATTTT.

This clonotype occurred a few times. The V and J genes are TRBV10-1 and TRBJ2-2, with TRBD1 as a possible D gene (6 bases). V lost 4 bases and J lost 1, with 10 bases in between. Per the germline V gene, CDR1 is WNHNN and CDR2 is SYGVQD (reference sequence). The CDR3 length is 15 residues. The CDR3: CASSGDIRNTGELFF. The CDR3 region has the DNA TGCGCCAGCAGTGGGGACATACGGAACACCGGGGAGCTGTTTTTT.

Many counts were recorded for this clonotype. This chain links TRBV7-8 with TRBJ2-2; 9 bases map to TRBD2. Germline-derived CDR1 and CDR2 are SGHVS and FQNEAQ. After removal of 1 base from V and 5 bases from J, the junction contained 11 bases not matched to a gene. This CDR3 spans 18 amino acids. This CDR3 is CASSLGLGGGDITGELFF. The CDR3 DNA follows: TGTGCCAGCAGCTTAGGTCTTGGCGGGGGGGATATTACCGGGGAGCTGTTTTTT.

At least ten counts were recorded for this clonotype. The chain links TRBV15 to TRBJ1-1; 8 nucleotides match TRBD1. CDR3 length: 14 residues. Germline lookup yields CDR1 LNHNV and CDR2 YYDKDF (reference sequence). After removal of 11 bases from V and 1 base from J, the junction contained 9 bases not matched to a gene. CDR3 region: CAASLDRANTEAFF. The CDR3 nucleotides read TGTGCCGCGTCCTTGGACAGGGCGAACACTGAAGCTTTCTTT. Full variable domain (missing parts from reference TRBV15 and TRBJ1-1): DAMVIQNPRYQVTQFGKPVTLSCSQTLNHNVMYWYQQKSSQAPKLLFHYYDKDFNNEADTPDNFQSRRPNTSFCFLDIRSPGLGDTAMYLCAASLDRANTEAFFGQGTRLTVV.

There are a few counts of this clonotype. V gene TRBV29-1 combines with J gene TRBJ2-3; D is undetermined. The CDR3 is made up of 14 amino acids. In germline, CDR1 is SQVTM, CDR2 ANQGSEA. V lost 1 base and J 6 bases, leaving 14 bases between the germline ends. CDR3 loop: CSVEGTPKVDTQYF. CDR3 nucleotides: TGCAGCGTTGAAGGGACGCCTAAGGTGGATACGCAGTATTTT.

The rearrangement links TRBV11-2 to TRBJ2-7; the match to TRBD1 covers 9 bases. The J segment lost 6 bases and the V segment lost 5 bases, leaving 11 bases of the junction unmatched. The CDR3 consists of 15 residues. Per the germline V gene, CDR1 is SGHAT and CDR2 is FQNNGV. CDR3 coding DNA: TGTGCCAGCAGCCACGGGACAGGGTTGTTACGCGAGCAGTACTTC. This gives the protein CASSHGTGLLREQYF. Together with reference TRBV11-2 and TRBJ2-7, the CDR3 gives the full variable domain: EAGVAQSPRYKIIEKRQSVAFWCNPISGHATLYWYQQILGQGPKLLIQFQNNGVVDDSQLPKDRFSAERLKGVDSTLKIQPAKLEDSAVYLCASSHGTGLLREQYFGPGTRLTVT.

This clonotype appeared a few times. This chain uses TRBV10-3 with TRBJ2-7; no reliable D call. Germline CDR1 is ENHRY and CDR2 is SYGVKD. The CDR3 consists of 13 residues. The V end lost 0 bases, the J end lost 4 bases, and 7 bases lay between the germline ends. CDR3 sequence reads: CAISESIEYEQYF. The CDR3 DNA follows: TGTGCCATCAGTGAGTCGATTGAATACGAGCAGTACTTC.

This clonotype has just a few counts. This sequence joins TRBV3-1 and TRBJ2-7; a possible D gene is TRBD2 (5 bases). The CDR3 is 14 amino acids. In germline, CDR1 is LGHDT, CDR2 YNNKEL (reference sequence). The V end lost 1 base, the J end lost 4 bases, and 11 bases lay between the germline ends. Here the CDR3 reads CASSQVNGGYEQYF. CDR3 bases: TGTGCCAGCAGCCAAGTTAACGGAGGATACGAGCAGTACTTC.

This clonotype turned up a few times. The V call is TRBV7-9, the J call TRBJ1-1, with TRBD1 identical over 9 bases. Germline values: CDR1 SEHNR, CDR2 FQNEAQ (reference sequence). CDR3 length equals 14 residues. V lost 5 bases, J lost 5 bases, and 6 bases stayed unmatched. The CDR3 protein is CASSVDRGRTEAFF. CDR3 nucleotides: TGTGCCAGCAGCGTCGACAGGGGGAGGACTGAAGCTTTCTTT.

This clonotype was recorded at least ten times. The rearrangement links TRBV29-1 to TRBJ1-6; the D is unclear. V was pared by 4 bases and J by 10 bases, with 14 bases between. Germline CDR1 is SQVTM and CDR2 is ANQGSEA. This CDR3 contains 13 residues. The CDR3 is CSVGGGLGSPLHF. In nucleotides, the CDR3 is TGCAGCGTTGGTGGAGGGTTGGGATCACCCCTCCACTTT.

This clonotype was recorded a few times. The chain links TRBV3-1 to TRBJ1-1; D call uncertain. This CDR3 is 14 amino acids long. In germline, CDR1 is LGHDT, CDR2 YNNKEL (reference sequence). Trimming removed 1 base from V and 1 base from J, with 7 bases in between. CDR3 protein: CASSQGSWNTEAFF. In DNA, the CDR3 is TGTGCCAGCAGCCAAGGGTCCTGGAACACTGAAGCTTTCTTT.

The chain couples TRBV9 to TRBJ2-7; TRBD1 matches at 8 bases. There are 14 residues in the CDR3. CDR1 is SGDLS and CDR2 is YYNGEE in the germline V gene. With V trimmed by 4 bases and J by 0 bases, 3 bases remained unmatched. The CDR3 loop reads CASSIGQGSYEQYF. CDR3 DNA sequence: TGTGCCAGCAGCATCGGACAGGGCTCCTACGAGCAGTACTTC.

This clonotype was detected many times. The V and J genes are TRBV7-2 and TRBJ2-5, with D maybe TRBD2 (6 bases). The CDR3 spans 17 residues. Germline V gene lookup returns CDR1 SGHTA and CDR2 FQGNSA. Trimming shortened V by 3 bases and J by 1 base, and 18 bases separated the two germline ends. The CDR3 reads CASSFFSRGGAQETQYF. For the CDR3, the DNA is TGTGCCAGCAGCTTCTTCTCCCGCGGCGGGGCCCAAGAGACCCAGTACTTC.

This clonotype was counted at least ten times. V and J are TRBV20-1 and TRBJ1-1, with 8 bases identical to TRBD1. V trimming: 5 bases; J trimming: 4 bases; junction bases outside the gene matches: 6. Germline CDR1 DFQATT, CDR2 SNEGSKA (reference sequence). The CDR3 totals 13 residues. The CDR3 DNA reads TGCAGTGCTTCGGACAGGGTAGGCACTGAAGCTTTCTTT. Its translation: CSASDRVGTEAFF.

This clonotype was counted ten times or more. The chain combines TRBV20-1 with TRBJ2-5; 7 bases fit TRBD2. Looked up from germline, CDR1 is DFQATT and CDR2 is SNEGSKA (reference sequence). V was pared by 5 bases and J by 4 bases, with 7 bases of the junction left unmatched. The CDR3 loop spans 13 amino acids. CDR3 nucleotides: TGCAGTGCTTGGGGGGGGGGTGGAGAGACCCAGTACTTC. Its protein is CSAWGGGGETQYF.

This clonotype was seen repeatedly, ten times or more. This sequence joins TRBV7-2 and TRBJ1-4, with D possibly being TRBD1 (5 bases). CDR1 is SGHTA, CDR2 FQGNSA, per germline. V lost 2 bases and J lost 3, with 13 bases in between. CDR3 length: 16 residues. The CDR3 region has the DNA TGTGCCAGCAGCTTACAGGCCGGGGCAGCTAATGAAAAACTGTTTTTT. It yields the protein CASSLQAGAANEKLFF.

Regarding this clonotype: This may be a read error: a much more frequent sequence differs by one nucleotide. J is TRBJ1-2 and V is TRBV28; D not certain. Germline V CDR1 and CDR2: MDHEN, SYDVKM. Trimming cost V 4 bases and J 6 bases, with 12 bases left between them. The CDR3 runs to 13 residues. CDR3 DNA sequence: TGTGCCAGCAGTTCATCCGAATACGATGGCTACACCTTC. Its protein product is CASSSSEYDGYTF.

This clonotype was counted ten times or more. The rearrangement links TRBV28 to TRBJ1-5; weak D call: TRBD1 (6 bases). CDR1 and CDR2 from the germline V gene are MDHEN and SYDVKM. V dropped 7 bases and J dropped 4 bases, with 11 bases sitting between them. The CDR3 runs 13 residues. CDR3 bases: TGTGCCAGCAATATAGGGGGGAATCAGCCCCAGCATTTT. The encoded protein is CASNIGGNQPQHF.

This clonotype was recorded at least ten times. This sequence joins TRBV19 and TRBJ2-7; perhaps D is TRBD1 or TRBD2 (5 bases each). V was cut by 5 bases and J by 0 bases, with 11 bases left in between. The CDR3 sequence is 14 residues long. In germline, CDR1 is LNHDA, CDR2 SQIVND (reference sequence). CDR3 bases: TGTGCCAGTAGTCGGGGCCTCGCCTCCTACGAGCAGTACTTC. Translating gives CASSRGLASYEQYF.

This clonotype was recorded many times. The chain combines TRBV28 with TRBJ2-3; 8 bases line up with TRBD2. The CDR3 covers 14 residues. The germline V gene has CDR1 MDHEN and CDR2 SYDVKM. V lost 10 bases, J lost 9 bases, and 15 bases stayed unmatched. This chain's CDR3 is CANSVRGAAGTQYF. DNA of the CDR3: TGTGCCAATTCGGTGCGGGGGGCCGCTGGGACGCAGTATTTT.

This sequence joins TRBV7-9 and TRBJ1-1; the D gene is possibly TRBD1 (5 bases). Germline V CDR1 and CDR2: SEHNR, FQNEAQ (reference sequence). The CDR3 runs 12 residues. Trimming left V 6 bases short and J 6 bases short, with 11 bases between. CDR3 sequence (DNA): TGTGCCAGCAGTCAAGCAGGGTCTGAAGCTTTCTTT. It yields the protein CASSQAGSEAFF.

This clonotype came up many times. For the CDR3, the DNA is TGTGCCAGCAGCTTAGACTGGGCAAGCTATGGCTACACCTTC. Its protein is CASSLDWASYGYTF. The J gene is TRBJ1-2, the V gene TRBV7-2; no reliable D call. Trimming left V 1 base short and J 4 bases short, with 10 bases between. Germline V CDR1 and CDR2: SGHTA, FQGNSA. CDR3 length equals 14 residues.

In its sample, this clonotype was seen many times. This chain connects TRBV9 to TRBJ1-6, with unresolved D. This CDR3 has 15 residues. Germline V gene lookup returns CDR1 SGDLS and CDR2 YYNGEE. V was shortened by 2 bases and J by 3 bases, with 9 bases between the two germline ends. CDR3 DNA: TGTGCCAGCAGCGTGGGGTACGACTATAATTCACCCCTCCACTTT. It codes for CASSVGYDYNSPLHF.

This clonotype occurred many times. The chain has TRBV29-1 and TRBJ1-2; maybe TRBD1 (5 bases). Germline V lookup: CDR1 SQVTM, CDR2 ANQGSEA. V gave up 4 bases and J gave up 0 bases, with 15 bases separating them. The CDR3 is made up of 15 amino acids. The CDR3 reads CSVGLGGLSNYGYTF. Written as DNA, the CDR3 is TGCAGCGTTGGTCTGGGGGGTCTTTCTAACTATGGCTACACCTTC.

The table lists this clonotype with many counts. The genes are TRBV5-1 and TRBJ2-2, with D possibly TRBD2 on 6 matching bases. The germline CDR1 and CDR2 sequences are SGHRS and YFSETQ. Trimming removed 4 bases at V and 3 bases at J, with 13 bases between. CDR3 length: 15 residues. CDR3 in DNA: TGCGCCAGCAGCCGAAACGGGGGTCACACCGGGGAGCTGTTTTTT. Translation gives CASSRNGGHTGELFF.

This clonotype was detected only a few times. The J gene is TRBJ2-4, the V gene TRBV27, with 7 bases that match TRBD1. The CDR3 is 13 residues long. After removal of 6 bases from V and 7 bases from J, the junction contained 6 bases not matched to a gene. Germline lookup yields CDR1 MNHEY and CDR2 SMNVEV (reference sequence). DNA of the CDR3: TGTGCCAGCAGCCCCCAGGGGGTTAACATTCAGTACTTC. Translating it yields CASSPQGVNIQYF.

This clonotype was seen at least ten times. The genes are TRBV7-2 and TRBJ1-6; 7 bases agree with TRBD1. The germline V gene has CDR1 SGHTA and CDR2 FQGNSA. V lost 5 bases, J lost 5 bases, and 6 bases stayed unmatched. There are 15 residues in the CDR3. CDR3 loop: CASSPSGTDNSPLHF. CDR3 DNA: TGTGCCAGCAGCCCTTCCGGGACAGATAATTCACCCCTCCACTTT.

This clonotype occurred many times. This sequence joins TRBV27 and TRBJ2-7; unclear D gene. Trimming took off 5 bases at V and 5 bases at J, with 13 bases between the two ends. The CDR3 spans 13 residues. CDR1 is MNHEY, CDR2 SMNVEV, per germline (reference sequence). CDR3 region: CASSRGPFDEQYF. The DNA for the CDR3 is TGTGCCAGCAGTCGAGGACCCTTCGACGAGCAGTACTTC.

This clonotype has at least ten counts. This sequence joins TRBV7-2 and TRBJ2-1; TRBD1 matches 7 bases. Germline CDR1 and CDR2: SGHTA and FQGNSA. The CDR3 consists of 15 residues. V shed 7 bases, J shed 2 bases, and the junction held 8 bases outside the gene matches. The CDR3 spells CASTSLGQTYNEQFF. The CDR3 DNA reads as TGTGCCAGCACCTCATTGGGACAGACCTACAATGAGCAGTTCTTC.

This clonotype was detected many times. V gene TRBV4-3 combines with J gene TRBJ1-3; D possibly corresponds to TRBD1 (5 bases). V shed 4 bases and J shed 0 bases, with 7 bases lying between them. Per the germline V gene, CDR1 is LGHNA and CDR2 is YSLEER. The CDR3 has 14 residues. CDR3 nucleotides: TGCGCCAGCAGCCTCAGGGACTCTGGAAACACCATATATTTT. As protein: CASSLRDSGNTIYF.